This T cell receptor beta chain was captured by sequencing in a study of CD8 T cells in ankylosing spondylitis. Whole-study findings and limits: Disease-linked clones reportedly concentrated significantly in matched ankylosing spondylitis synovial fluid. For ankylosing spondylitis blood, a TCR beta motif of roughly 8 highly homologous variants appeared characteristic.

Libraries of TCR beta came from quantitative 5'-RACE with molecular barcodes. Via MiXCR, TCRdb re-called the 5' RACE reads, giving one row per CDR3 protein. This table holds 450,000 to 550,000 distinct CDR3 sequences, over 4% found once. This clonotype has a count of ten or more. Its antigen is still unknown. This CDR3 region has 11 residues. The germline V gene encodes CDR1 SEHNR and CDR2 FQNEAQ (reference sequence). V was clipped by 4 bases and J by 2 bases, with 1 base between them. The chain joins TRBV7-9 to TRBJ2-3; D call uncertain. The clonotype originates from a male donor with ankylosing spondylitis. The sample consisted of blood, either unsorted or a sorted T cell fraction (not recorded which). This CDR3 reads CASSYTDTQYF. CDR3 nucleotide sequence: TGTGCCAGCAGCTACACAGATACGCAGTATTTT.